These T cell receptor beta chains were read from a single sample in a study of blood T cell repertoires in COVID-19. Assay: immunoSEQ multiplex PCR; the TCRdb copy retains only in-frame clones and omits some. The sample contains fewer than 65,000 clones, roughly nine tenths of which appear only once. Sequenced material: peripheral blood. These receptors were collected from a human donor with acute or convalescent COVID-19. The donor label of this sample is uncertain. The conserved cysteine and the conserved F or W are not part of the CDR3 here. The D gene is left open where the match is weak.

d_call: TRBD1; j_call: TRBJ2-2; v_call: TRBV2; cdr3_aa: ASSQAGQGLNTGELF
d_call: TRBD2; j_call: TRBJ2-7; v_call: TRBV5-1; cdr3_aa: ARGRGGGYEQY
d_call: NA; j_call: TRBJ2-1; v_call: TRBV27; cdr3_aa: ASRPPEPPYNEQF
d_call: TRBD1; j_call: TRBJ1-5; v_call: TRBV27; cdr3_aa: ASSFFRRDRGNNQPQH
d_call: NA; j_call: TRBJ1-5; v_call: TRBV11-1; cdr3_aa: ASSLVAGARQPQH
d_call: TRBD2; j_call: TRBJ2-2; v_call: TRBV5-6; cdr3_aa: ASSFGWRGGTGELF
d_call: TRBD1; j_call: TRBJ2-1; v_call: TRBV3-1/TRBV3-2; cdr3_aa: ASSTSSGTGIHNEQF
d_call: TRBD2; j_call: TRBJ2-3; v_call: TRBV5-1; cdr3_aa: ASNHGARTSGGLRGDTQY
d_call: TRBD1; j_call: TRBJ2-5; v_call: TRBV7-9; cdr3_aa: ASSLRPGQGDETQY
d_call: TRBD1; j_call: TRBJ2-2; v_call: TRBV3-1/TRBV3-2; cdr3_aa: ASSQGMGTANTGELF
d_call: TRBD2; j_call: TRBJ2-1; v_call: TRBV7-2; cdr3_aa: ASSLEATSPNEQF
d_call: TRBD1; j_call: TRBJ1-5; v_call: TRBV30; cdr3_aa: AWSGGTGYNQPQH
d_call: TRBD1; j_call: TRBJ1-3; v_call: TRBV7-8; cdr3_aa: ASSRGQGGNTIY
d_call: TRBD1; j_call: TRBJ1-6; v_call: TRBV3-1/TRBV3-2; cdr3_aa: ASSQPTGLGSPLH
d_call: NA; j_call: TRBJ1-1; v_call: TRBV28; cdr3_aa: ASRAGRIATEAF
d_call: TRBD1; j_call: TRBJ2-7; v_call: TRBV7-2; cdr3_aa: ASSSDRGQYEQY
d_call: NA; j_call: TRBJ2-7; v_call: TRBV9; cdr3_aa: ASAMWPNSYEQY
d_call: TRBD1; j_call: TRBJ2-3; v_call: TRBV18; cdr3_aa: ASSPRTGPSTDTQY
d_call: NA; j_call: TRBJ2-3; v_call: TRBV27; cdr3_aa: ASNYLWVTDTQY
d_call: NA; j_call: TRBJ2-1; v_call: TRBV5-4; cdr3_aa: ASSSRGVVNNEQF
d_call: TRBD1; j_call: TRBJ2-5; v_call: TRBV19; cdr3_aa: ASSIRDREETQY
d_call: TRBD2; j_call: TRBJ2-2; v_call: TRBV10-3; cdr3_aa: AISASGRARGTGELF
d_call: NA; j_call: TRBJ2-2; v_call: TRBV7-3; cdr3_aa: ASSRRAFTGELF
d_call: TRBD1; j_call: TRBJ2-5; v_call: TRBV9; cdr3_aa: ASSIGQGTETQY
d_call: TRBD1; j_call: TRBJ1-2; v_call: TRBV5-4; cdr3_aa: ASSFLGQARYGYT
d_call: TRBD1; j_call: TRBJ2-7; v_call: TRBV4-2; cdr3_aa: ASSQDGTGGNEQY
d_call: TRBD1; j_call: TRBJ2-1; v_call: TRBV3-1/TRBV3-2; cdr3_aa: ASSPRDRANNEQF
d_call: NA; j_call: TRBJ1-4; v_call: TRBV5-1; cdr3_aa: ASSQEGRVEKLF
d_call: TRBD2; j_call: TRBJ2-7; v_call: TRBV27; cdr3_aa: ASTLSLAGAYEQY
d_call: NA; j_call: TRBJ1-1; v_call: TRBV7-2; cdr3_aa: ASSLIREGTEAF
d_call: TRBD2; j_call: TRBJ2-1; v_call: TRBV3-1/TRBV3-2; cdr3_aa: ASSQGWTSGRIGDEQF
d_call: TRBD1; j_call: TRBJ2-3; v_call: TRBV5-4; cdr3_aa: ASSLRTGPDTQY
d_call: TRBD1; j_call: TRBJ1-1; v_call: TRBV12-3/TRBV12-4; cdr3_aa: ASQGGTPEAF
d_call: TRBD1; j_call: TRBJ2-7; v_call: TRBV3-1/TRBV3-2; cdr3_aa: ASSLRTGSYEQY
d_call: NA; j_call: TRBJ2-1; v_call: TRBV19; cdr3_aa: ASWAGSYNEQF
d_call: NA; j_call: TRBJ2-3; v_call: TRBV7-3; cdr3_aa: ASSLTRDTSSTDTQY
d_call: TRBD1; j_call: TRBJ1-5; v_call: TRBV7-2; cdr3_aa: ASSSYTGGGQPQH
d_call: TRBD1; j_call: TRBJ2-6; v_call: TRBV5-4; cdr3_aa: ASSRVTGAGANVLT
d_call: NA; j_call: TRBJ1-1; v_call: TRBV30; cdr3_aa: AWSEGLNTEAF
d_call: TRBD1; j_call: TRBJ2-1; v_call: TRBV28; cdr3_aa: ASSSGQAGNEQF
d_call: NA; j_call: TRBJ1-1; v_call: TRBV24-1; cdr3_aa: ATSGGLGKNTEAF
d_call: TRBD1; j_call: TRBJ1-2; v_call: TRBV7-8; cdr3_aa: ASSLGTGGGYGYT
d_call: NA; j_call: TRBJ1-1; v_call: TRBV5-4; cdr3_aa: ASSFRGNTEAF
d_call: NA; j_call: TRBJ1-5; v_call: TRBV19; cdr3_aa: ASSSPDLEHSNQPQH
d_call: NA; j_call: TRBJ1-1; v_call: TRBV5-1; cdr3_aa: ASSLETGLNTEAF
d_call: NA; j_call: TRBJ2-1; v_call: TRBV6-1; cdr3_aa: ASSEGVADFRYNEQF
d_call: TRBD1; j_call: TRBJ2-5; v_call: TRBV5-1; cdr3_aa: ASSVGTGPKTQY
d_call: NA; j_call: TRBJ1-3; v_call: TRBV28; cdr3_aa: ASTSRWLSGNTIY
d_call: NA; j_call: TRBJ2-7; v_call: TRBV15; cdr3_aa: ATSRPGILTYEQY
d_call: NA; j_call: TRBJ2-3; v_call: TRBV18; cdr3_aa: ASSRDTDTQY
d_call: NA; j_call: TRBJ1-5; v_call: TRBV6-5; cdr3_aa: ASTTRRGNQPQH
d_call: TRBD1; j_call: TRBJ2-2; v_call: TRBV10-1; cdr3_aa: ASSYRGIDTGELF
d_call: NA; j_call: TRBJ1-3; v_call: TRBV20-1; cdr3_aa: SASPGLSSGNTIY
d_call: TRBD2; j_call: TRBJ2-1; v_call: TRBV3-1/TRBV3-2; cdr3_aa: ASSQGLAANSYNEQF